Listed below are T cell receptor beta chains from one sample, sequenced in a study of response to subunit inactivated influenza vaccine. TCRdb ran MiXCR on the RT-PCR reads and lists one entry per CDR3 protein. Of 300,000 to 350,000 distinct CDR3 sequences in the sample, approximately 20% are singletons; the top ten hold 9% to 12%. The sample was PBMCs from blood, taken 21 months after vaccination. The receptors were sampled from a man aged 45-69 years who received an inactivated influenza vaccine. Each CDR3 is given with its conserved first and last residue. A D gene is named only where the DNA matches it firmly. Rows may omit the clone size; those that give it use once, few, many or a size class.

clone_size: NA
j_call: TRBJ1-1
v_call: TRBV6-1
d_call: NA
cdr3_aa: CASPPLGENTEAFF
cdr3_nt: TGTGCCAGCCCGCCCCTGGGGGAGAACACTGAAGCTTTCTTT

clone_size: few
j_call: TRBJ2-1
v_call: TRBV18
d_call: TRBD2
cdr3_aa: CASSPGSSGGNEQFF
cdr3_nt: TGTGCCAGCTCGCCGGGATCTAGCGGGGGAAACGAGCAGTTCTTC

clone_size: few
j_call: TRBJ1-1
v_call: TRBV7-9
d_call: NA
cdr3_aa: CASSSLTEAFF
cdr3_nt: TGTGCCAGCAGCTCCCTCACTGAAGCTTTCTTT

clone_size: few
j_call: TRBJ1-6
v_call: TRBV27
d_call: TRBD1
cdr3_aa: CASSSGYRGNSPLHF
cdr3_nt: TGTGCCAGCAGTTCCGGCTACAGGGGGAATTCACCCCTCCACTTT

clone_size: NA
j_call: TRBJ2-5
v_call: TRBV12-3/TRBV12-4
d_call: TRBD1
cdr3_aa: CASSHLDRAETQYF
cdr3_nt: TGTGCCAGCAGTCATTTGGACAGGGCGGAGACCCAGTACTTC

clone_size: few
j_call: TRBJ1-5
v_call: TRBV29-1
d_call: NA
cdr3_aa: CSVQTGVNQPQHF
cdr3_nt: TGCAGCGTACAAACAGGAGTCAATCAGCCCCAGCATTTT

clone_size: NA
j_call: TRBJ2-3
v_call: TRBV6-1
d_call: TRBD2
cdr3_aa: CASWEGSTDTQYF
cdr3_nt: TGTGCCAGCTGGGAGGGGAGCACAGATACGCAGTATTTT

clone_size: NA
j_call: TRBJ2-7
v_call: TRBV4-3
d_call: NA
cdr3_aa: CASSPGTTYEQYF
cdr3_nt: TGCGCCAGCAGCCCCGGGACAACCTACGAGCAGTACTTC

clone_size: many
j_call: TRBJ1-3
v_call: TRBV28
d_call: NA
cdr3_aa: CASSLRAGGNTIYF
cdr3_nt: TGTGCCAGCAGTTTAAGGGCAGGAGGAAACACCATATATTTT

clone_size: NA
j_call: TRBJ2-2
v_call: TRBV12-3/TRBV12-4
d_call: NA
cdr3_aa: CASSPVGGGELFF
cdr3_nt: TGTGCCAGCAGCCCCGTTGGGGGTGGGGAGCTGTTTTTT

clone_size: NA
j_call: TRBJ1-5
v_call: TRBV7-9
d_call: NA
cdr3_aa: CASSLFYGDSNQPQQF
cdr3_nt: TGTGCCAGCAGCTTATTCTACGGGGATAGCAATCAGCCCCAGCAATTT

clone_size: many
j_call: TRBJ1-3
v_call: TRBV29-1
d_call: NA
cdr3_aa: CSVAGISGNTIYF
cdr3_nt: TGCAGCGTGGCAGGGATCTCTGGAAACACCATATATTTT

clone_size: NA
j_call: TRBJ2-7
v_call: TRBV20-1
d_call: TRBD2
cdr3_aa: CSASSPLAGIASYEQYF
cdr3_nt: TGCAGTGCTAGCTCCCCACTAGCGGGGATTGCCTCCTACGAGCAGTACTTC

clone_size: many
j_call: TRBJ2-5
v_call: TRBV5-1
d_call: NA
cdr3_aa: CASSLRQETQYF
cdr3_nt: TGTGCCAGCAGCTTAAGACAAGAGACCCAGTACTTC